This TCR beta chain was recorded in a study of human T cells and chemical hapten exposure. Findings of the study overall: Following DPC sensitization, TCRs present above 1 in 1000 frequency showed no change. Compared with pre-sensitization or healthy control sets, expanded TCRs clustered more.

This CDR3 spans 14 amino acids. Germline CDR1 is SGHAT and CDR2 is FQNNGV. J gave up 1 base and V 5 bases, and 4 bases lay outside the gene matches. TCRdb itself ran the RACE reads through MiXCR, one entry per CDR3 protein. The data contain 80,000 to 100,000 distinct CDR3 sequences, about 9% of them singletons. Noted time point: patch test 2, 6 weeks after DPC sensitization. Treatment: therapeutic diphenylcyclopropenone sensitization with weekly scalp DPC. This clonotype was observed many times. Its antigen is unidentified. This material consisted of whole blood, taken in connection with sensitization to the hapten diphenylcyclopropenone (DPC). The receptor comes from a middle-aged woman with alopecia areata. Some clones in this sample may be carry-over from other donors' samples. The rearrangement uses TRBV11-2 and TRBJ1-1; 7 bases line up with TRBD1. As DNA, the CDR3 is TGTGCCAGCAGCCCGGGACAGACGAACACTGAAGCTTTCTTT. This sequence encodes CASSPGQTNTEAFF.